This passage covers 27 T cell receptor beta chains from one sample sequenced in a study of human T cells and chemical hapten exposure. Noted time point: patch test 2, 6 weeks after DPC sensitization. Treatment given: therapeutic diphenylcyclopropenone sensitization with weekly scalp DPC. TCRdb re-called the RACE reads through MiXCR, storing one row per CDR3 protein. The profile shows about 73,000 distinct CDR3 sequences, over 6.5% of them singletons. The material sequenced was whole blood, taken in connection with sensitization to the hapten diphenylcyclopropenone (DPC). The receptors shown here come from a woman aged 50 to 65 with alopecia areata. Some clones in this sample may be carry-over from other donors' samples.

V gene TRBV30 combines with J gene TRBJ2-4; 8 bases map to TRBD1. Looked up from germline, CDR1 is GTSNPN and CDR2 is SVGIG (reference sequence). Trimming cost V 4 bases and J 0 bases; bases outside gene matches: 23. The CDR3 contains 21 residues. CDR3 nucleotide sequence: TGTGCCTGGATCCCAGGCCTGGGCGGACAGGGTTCCACACTAGCCAAAAACATTCAGTACTTC. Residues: CAWIPGLGGQGSTLAKNIQYF.

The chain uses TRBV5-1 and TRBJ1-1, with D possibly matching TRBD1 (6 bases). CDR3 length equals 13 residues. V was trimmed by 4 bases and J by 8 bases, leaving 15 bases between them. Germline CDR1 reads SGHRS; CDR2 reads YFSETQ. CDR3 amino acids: CASSPSGVSEAFF. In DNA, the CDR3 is TGCGCCAGCAGCCCCTCAGGGGTAAGCGAAGCTTTCTTT.

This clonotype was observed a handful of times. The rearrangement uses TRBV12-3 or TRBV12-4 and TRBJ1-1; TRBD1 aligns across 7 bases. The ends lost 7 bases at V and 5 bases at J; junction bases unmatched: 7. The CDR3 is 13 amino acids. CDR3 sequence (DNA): TGTGCCAGCAAAGGGGGCGAGAGGACTGAAGCTTTCTTT. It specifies CASKGGERTEAFF.

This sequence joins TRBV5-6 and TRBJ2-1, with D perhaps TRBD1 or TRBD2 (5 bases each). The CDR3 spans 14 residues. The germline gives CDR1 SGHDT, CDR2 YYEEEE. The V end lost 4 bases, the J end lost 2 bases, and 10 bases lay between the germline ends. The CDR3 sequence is CASSPGDAYNEQFF. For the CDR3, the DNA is TGTGCCAGCAGCCCTGGGGACGCCTACAATGAGCAGTTCTTC.

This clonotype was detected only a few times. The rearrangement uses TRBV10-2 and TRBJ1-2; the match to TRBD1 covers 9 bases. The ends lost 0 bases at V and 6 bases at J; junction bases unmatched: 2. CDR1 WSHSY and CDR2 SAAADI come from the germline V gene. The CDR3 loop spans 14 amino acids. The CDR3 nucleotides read TGCGCCAGCAGTGAGTCGACAGGGGGGAATGGCTACACCTTC. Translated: CASSESTGGNGYTF.

This chain's CDR3 is CSARVSGDRLAVSYNEQFF. The CDR3 DNA reads TGCAGTGCTAGAGTTTCGGGGGACCGACTAGCGGTCTCCTACAATGAGCAGTTCTTC. V is TRBV20-1 and J is TRBJ2-1; 9 bases agree with TRBD2. The CDR3 totals 19 residues. J lost 0 bases, V lost 1 base, and 13 bases had no gene match. Germline loops: CDR1 DFQATT, CDR2 SNEGSKA (reference sequence).

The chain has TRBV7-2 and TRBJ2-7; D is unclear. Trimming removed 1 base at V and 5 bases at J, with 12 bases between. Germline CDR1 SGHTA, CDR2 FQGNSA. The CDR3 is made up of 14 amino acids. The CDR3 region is CASSLEGGSDEQYF. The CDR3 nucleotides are TGTGCCAGCAGCTTAGAAGGCGGAAGCGACGAGCAGTACTTC. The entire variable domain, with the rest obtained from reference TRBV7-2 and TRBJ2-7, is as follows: GAGVSQSPSNKVTEKGKDVELRCDPISGHTALYWYRQSLGQGLEFLIYFQGNSAPDKSGLPSDRFSAERTGGSVSTLTIQRTQQEDSAVYLCASSLEGGSDEQYFGPGTRLTVT.

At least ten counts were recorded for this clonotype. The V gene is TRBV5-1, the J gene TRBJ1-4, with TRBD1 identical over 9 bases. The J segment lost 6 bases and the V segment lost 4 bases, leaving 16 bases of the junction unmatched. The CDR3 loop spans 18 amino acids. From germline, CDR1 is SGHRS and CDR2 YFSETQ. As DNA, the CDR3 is TGCGCCAGCAGCCTACGCAGTACAGGGGGCGAGGAGGATGAAAAACTGTTTTTT. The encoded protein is CASSLRSTGGEEDEKLFF.

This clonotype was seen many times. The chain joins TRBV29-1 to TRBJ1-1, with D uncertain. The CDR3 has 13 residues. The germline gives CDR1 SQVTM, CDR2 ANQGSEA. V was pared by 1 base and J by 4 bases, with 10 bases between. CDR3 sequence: CSVEGGISTEAFF. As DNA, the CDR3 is TGCAGCGTTGAAGGGGGAATTAGCACTGAAGCTTTCTTT.

CDR3 in amino acids: CASSFGAAQTYEQYF. CDR3 coding DNA: TGTGCCAGCAGTTTTGGGGCGGCGCAGACCTACGAGCAGTACTTC. This chain links TRBV28 with TRBJ2-7; weak D call: TRBD1 (5 bases). Germline-derived CDR1 and CDR2 are MDHEN and SYDVKM. Trimming left V 3 bases short and J 2 bases short, with 14 bases between. The CDR3 extends over 15 amino acids.

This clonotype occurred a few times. The CDR3 spells CASRGVNQPQHF. The CDR3 DNA reads TGTGCCAGCAGAGGGGTCAATCAGCCCCAGCATTTT. The V and J genes are TRBV6-5 and TRBJ1-5; tentatively, D is TRBD1 (5 bases). Per germline, CDR1 MNHEY and CDR2 SVGAGI. V was pared by 6 bases and J by 3 bases, with 6 bases between. The CDR3 extends over 12 amino acids.

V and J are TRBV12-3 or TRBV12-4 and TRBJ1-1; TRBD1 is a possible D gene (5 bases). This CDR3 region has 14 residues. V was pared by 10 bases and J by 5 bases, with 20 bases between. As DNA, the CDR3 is TGTGCCACCACACCCCTCCGGGAGGGGACTGAAGCTTTCTTT. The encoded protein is CATTPLREGTEAFF.

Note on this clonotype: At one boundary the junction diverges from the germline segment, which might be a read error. CDR3 sequence: CASRSGGGTKAFF. CDR3 coding DNA: TGTGCCAGCAGGTCAGGTGGAGGCACTAAAGCTTTCTTT. The rearrangement links TRBV11-1 to TRBJ1-1; D not resolved. The CDR3 has 13 amino acids. Germline V lookup: CDR1 SGHAT, CDR2 FQDESV (reference sequence).

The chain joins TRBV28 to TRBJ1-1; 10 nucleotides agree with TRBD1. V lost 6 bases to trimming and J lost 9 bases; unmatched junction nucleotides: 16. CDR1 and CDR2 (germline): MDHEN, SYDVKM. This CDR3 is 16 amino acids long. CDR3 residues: CASRPWTGGGLGKAFF. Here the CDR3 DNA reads TGTGCCAGCAGACCCTGGACAGGGGGGGGGTTAGGGAAAGCTTTCTTT.

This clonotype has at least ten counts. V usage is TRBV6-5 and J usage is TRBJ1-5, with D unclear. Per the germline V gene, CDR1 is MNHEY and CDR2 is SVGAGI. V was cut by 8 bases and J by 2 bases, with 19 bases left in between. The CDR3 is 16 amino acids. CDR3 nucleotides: TGTGCCAGCCAAAGTTCGGGCCTCGGAGGCAATCAGCCCCAGCATTTT. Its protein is CASQSSGLGGNQPQHF.

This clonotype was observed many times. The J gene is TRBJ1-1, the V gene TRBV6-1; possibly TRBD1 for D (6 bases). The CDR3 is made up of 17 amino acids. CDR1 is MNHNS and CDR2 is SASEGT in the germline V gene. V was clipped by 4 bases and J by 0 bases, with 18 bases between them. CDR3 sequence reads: CASSAPDSFPMNTEAFF. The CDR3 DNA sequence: TGTGCCAGCAGTGCCCCGGACAGCTTCCCTATGAACACTGAAGCTTTCTTT.

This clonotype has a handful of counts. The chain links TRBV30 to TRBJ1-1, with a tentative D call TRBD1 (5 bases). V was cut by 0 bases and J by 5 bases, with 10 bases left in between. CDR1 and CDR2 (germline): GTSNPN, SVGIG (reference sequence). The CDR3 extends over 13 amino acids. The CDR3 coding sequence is TGTGCCTGGAGTGTTAATCAGGGTACTGAAGCTTTCTTT. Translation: CAWSVNQGTEAFF. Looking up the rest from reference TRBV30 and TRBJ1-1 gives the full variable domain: SQTIHQWPATLVQPVGSPLSLECTVEGTSNPNLYWYRQAAGRGLQLLFYSVGIGQISSEVPQNLSASRPQDRQFILSSKKLLLSDSGFYLCAWSVNQGTEAFFGQGTRLTVV.

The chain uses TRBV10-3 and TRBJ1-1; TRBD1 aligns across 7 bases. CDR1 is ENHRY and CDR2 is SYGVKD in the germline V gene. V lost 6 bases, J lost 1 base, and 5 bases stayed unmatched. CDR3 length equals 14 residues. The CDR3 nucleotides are TGTGCCATCAGGGACCCAGGGGGGAACACTGAAGCTTTCTTT. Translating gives CAIRDPGGNTEAFF.

This CDR3 reads CASSIASGSNQPQHF. For the CDR3, the DNA is TGTGCCAGTAGTATCGCTAGTGGCAGCAATCAGCCCCAGCATTTT. The V call is TRBV19, the J call TRBJ1-5; D call uncertain. CDR3 length: 15 residues. The germline V gene encodes CDR1 LNHDA and CDR2 SQIVND (reference sequence). Trimming removed 3 bases at V and 1 base at J, with 10 bases between.

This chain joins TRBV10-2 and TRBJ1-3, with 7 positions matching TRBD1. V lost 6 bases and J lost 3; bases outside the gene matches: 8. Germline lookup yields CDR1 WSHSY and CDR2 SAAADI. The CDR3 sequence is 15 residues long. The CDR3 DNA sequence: TGCGCCAGCAGCCCCGGGACAGCCGGTGGAAACACCATATATTTT. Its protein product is CASSPGTAGGNTIYF.

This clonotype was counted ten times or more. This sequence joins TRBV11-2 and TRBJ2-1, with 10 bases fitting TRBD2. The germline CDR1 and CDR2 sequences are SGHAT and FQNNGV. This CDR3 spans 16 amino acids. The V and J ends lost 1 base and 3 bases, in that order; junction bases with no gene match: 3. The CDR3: CASSLVRTSGYNEQFF. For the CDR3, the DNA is TGTGCCAGCAGCTTAGTAAGGACTAGCGGCTACAATGAGCAGTTCTTC.

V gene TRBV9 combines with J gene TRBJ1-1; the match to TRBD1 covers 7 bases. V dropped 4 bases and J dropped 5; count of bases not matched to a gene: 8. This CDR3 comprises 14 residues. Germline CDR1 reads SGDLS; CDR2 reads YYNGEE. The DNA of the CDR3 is TGTGCCAGCAGCCCCCGACAGGGTTCAACTGAAGCTTTCTTT. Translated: CASSPRQGSTEAFF. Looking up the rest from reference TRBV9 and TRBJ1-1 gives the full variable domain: DSGVTQTPKHLITATGQRVTLRCSPRSGDLSVYWYQQSLDQGLQFLIQYYNGEERAKGNILERFSAQQFPDLHSELNLSSLELGDSALYFCASSPRQGSTEAFFGQGTRLTVV.

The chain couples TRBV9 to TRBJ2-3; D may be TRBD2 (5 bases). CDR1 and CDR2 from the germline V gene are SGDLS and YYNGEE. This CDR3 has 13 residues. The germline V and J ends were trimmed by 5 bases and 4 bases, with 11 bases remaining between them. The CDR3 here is CASRDGGADTQYF. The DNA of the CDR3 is TGTGCCAGCAGGGATGGAGGCGCAGATACGCAGTATTTT.

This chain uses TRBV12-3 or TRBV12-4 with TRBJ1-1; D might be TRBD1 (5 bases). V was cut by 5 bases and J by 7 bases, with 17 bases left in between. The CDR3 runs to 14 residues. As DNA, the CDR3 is TGTGCCAGCAGTAAATCGGACATGAACGGTGAAGCTTTCTTT. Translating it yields CASSKSDMNGEAFF.

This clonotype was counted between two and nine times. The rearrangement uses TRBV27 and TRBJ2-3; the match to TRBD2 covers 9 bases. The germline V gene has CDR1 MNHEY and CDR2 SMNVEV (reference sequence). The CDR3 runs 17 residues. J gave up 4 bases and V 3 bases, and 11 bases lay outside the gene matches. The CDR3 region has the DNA TGTGCCAGCAGTTTCCTTCTAGCGGGGTCATTGGCAGATACGCAGTATTTT. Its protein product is CASSFLLAGSLADTQYF.

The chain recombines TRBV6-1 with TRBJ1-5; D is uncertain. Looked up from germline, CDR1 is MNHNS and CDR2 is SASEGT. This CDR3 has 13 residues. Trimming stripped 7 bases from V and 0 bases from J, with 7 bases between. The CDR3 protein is CASTTRSNQPQHF. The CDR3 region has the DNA TGTGCCAGCACGACACGTAGCAATCAGCCCCAGCATTTT.

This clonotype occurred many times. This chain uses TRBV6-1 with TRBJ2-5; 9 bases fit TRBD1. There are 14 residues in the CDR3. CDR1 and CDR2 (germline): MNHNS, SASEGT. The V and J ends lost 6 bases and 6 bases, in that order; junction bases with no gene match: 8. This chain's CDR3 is CASRPGQGAKTQYF. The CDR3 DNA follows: TGTGCCAGCAGGCCGGGACAGGGTGCGAAGACCCAGTACTTC.